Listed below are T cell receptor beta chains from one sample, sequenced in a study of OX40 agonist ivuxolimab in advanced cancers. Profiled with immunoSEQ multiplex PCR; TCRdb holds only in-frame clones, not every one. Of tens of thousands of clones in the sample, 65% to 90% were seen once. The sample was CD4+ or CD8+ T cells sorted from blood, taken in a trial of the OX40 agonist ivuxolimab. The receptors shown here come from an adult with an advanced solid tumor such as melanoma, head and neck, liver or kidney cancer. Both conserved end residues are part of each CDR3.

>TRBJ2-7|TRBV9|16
CANPLLPRGGLHEQYF
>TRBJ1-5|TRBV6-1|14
CASSELAGEGAQHF
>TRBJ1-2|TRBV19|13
CASSTTGHYGYTF
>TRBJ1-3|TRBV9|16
CASSVAVGFSGNTIYF
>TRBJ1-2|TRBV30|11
CAWSTRLGYTF
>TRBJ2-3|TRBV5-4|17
CASRPGTGVPSTDTQYF
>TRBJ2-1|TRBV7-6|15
CASSVTGTGYNEQFF
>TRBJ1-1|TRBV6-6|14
CASSHTGGRTEAFF
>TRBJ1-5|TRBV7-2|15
CASSAVFGGFQPQHF
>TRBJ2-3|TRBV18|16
CASSPGTSGARDTQYF
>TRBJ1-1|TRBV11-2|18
CASSQNGVATALTFEAFF
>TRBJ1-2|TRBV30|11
CAWSVRYGYTF